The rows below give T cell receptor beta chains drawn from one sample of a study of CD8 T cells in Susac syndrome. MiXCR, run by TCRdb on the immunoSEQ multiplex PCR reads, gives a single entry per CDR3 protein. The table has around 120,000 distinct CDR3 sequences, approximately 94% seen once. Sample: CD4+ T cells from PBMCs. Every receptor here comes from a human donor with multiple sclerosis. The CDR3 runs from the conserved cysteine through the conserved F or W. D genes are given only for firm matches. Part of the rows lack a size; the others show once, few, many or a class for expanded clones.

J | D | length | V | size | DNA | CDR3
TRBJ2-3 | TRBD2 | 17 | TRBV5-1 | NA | TGCGCCAGCAGCTCATTAGCGACTAGCAGTAGCACAGATACGCAGTATTTT | CASSSLATSSSTDTQYF
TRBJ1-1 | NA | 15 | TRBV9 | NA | TGTGCCAGCAGCGTAGAGGACAGATTGAACACTGAAGCTTTCTTT | CASSVEDRLNTEAFF
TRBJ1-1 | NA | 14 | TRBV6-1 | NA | TGTGCCAGCAGGAAAGTTTTGTATGGGGAAGAAGCTTTCTTT | CASRKVLYGEEAFF
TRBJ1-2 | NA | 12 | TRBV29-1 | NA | TGCAGCGTTGGGGGGCAAAACTATGGCTACACCTTC | CSVGGQNYGYTF
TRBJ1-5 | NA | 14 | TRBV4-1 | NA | TGCGCCAGCAGCCAAGACGATGGGGGTCAGCCCCAGCATTTT | CASSQDDGGQPQHF
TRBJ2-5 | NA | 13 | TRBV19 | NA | TGTGCCAGTAGTAGCGGAGATAAGGAGACCCAGTACTTC | CASSSGDKETQYF
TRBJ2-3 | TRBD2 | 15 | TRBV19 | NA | TGTGCCAGTAGTTCTCGGACTAGCGGGGGGAATACGCAGTATTTT | CASSSRTSGGNTQYF
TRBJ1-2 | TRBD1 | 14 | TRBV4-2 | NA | TGTGCCAGCAGCCAAAAGACAGGGGACTATGGCTACACCTTC | CASSQKTGDYGYTF
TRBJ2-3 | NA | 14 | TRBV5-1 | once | TGCGCCACCCGCTATCTGCCGGGCACAGATACGCAGTATTTT | CATRYLPGTDTQYF
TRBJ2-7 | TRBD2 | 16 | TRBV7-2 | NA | TGTGCCAGCAGCCTCCTTAGCGGGGCCTCCTCCTACGAGCAGTACTTC | CASSLLSGASSYEQYF
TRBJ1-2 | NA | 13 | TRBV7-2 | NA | TGTGCCAGCAGCTTAATACGGGAGGGTGGCTACACCTTC | CASSLIREGGYTF
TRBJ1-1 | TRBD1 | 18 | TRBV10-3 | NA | TGTGCCACCTTCACCGGACAGGGACAGGGGGAGTCTTACACTGAAGCTTTCTTT | CATFTGQGQGESYTEAFF
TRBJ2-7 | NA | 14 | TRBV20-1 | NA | TGCAGTGCCCGCCCGGGACCTCACTCCTACGAGCAGTACTTC | CSARPGPHSYEQYF
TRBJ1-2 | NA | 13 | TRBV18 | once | TGTGCCAGCTCTCCCGGGGATTGGCATGGCTACACCTTC | CASSPGDWHGYTF
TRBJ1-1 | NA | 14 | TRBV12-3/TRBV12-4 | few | TGTGCCAGCAGTTTCGGGGGCGTGAACACTGAAGCTTTCTTT | CASSFGGVNTEAFF
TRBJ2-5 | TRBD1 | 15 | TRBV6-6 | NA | TGTGCCAGCAGTTTTTCTTCGACAGGGCCGCAGACCCAGTACTTC | CASSFSSTGPQTQYF
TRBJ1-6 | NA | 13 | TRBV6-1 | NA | TGTGCCAGCAGCCAGAAGCCTAATTCACCCCTCCACTTT | CASSQKPNSPLHF
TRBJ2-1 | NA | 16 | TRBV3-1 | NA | TGTGCCAGCAGCCCCTTCTTCGGGAGCTCCTACAATGAGCAGTTCTTC | CASSPFFGSSYNEQFF
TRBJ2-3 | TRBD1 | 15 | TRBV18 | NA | TGTGCCAGCTCACCCTGGAAGGGGGCGGCAGATACGCAGTATTTT | CASSPWKGAADTQYF
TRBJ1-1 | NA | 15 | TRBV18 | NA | TGTGCCAGCTCACCCTCCAGGAATATGAACACTGAAGCTTTCTTT | CASSPSRNMNTEAFF
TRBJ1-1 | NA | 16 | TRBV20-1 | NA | TGCAGTGCTAGAGAGGGAAACCGGTGGGGGAACACTGAAGCTTTCTTT | CSAREGNRWGNTEAFF
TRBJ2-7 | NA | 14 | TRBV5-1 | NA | TGCGCCAGCAGCTTGGCAGGGGCCACCTACGAGCAGTACTTC | CASSLAGATYEQYF
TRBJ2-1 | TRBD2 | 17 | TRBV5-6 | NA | TGTGCCAGCAGTATCCTCGAGCTGCGACTAGCGGGAGGTGAGCAGTTCTTC | CASSILELRLAGGEQFF
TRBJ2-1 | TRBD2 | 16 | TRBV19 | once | TGTGCCAGTACCCTAAGAGGGACTAGCGGGAGGAATGAGCAGTTCTTC | CASTLRGTSGRNEQFF
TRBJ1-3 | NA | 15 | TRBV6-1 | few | TGTGCCAGCAAGTCTGGGCTAGGAGGGGGAAACACCATATATTTT | CASKSGLGGGNTIYF
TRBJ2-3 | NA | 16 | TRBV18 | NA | TGTGCCAGCTCACCCCTGAGTGGGGGCCGTGGAGATACGCAGTATTTT | CASSPLSGGRGDTQYF
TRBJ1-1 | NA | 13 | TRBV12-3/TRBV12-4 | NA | TGTGCCAGCAGTCCCCTATGGCCCCCTCAAGCTTTCTTT | CASSPLWPPQAFF
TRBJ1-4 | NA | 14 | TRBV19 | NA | TGTGCCAGTAGTACAGGAATCCTTAATGAAAAACTGTTTTTT | CASSTGILNEKLFF
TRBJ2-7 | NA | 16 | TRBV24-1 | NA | TGTGCCACCAGTGATTTGAAGACGGTCAGCTCCTACGAGCAGTACTTC | CATSDLKTVSSYEQYF
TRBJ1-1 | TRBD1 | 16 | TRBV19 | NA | TGTGCCAGTAGTTCGCGACAGGGCGGATGGGGCACTGAAGCTTTCTTT | CASSSRQGGWGTEAFF
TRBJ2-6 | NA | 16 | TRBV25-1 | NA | TGTGCCAGCAGTGAATATCAACAGACTGGGGCCAACGTCCTGACTTTC | CASSEYQQTGANVLTF
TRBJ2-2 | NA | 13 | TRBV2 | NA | TGTGCCAGCACCCTTCGAGGGACCGGGGAGCTGTTTTTT | CASTLRGTGELFF
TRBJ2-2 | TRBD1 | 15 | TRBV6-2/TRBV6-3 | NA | TGTGCCAGCACCAAGGACAGGATTTACACCGGGGAGCTGTTTTTT | CASTKDRIYTGELFF
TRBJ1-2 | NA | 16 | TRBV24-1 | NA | TGTGCCACCAGTGATCCTCGGGGGGGGCTCCCCTATGGCTACACCTTC | CATSDPRGGLPYGYTF
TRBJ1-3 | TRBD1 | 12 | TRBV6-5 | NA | TGTGCCAGCAGGTCGACAGGGAACACCATATATTTT | CASRSTGNTIYF
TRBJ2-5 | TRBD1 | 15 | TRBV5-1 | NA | TGCGCCAGCAGCACGGGACAGGGTGAAGGGGAGACCCAGTACTTC | CASSTGQGEGETQYF
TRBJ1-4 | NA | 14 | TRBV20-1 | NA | TGCAGTGCTAAAGTAGTGGAGGATAATGAAAAACTGTTTTTT | CSAKVVEDNEKLFF
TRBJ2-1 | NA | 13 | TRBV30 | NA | TGTGCCTGGAGTCAAATGGGGGGTGCTGAGCAGTTCTTC | CAWSQMGGAEQFF
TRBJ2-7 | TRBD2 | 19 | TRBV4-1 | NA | TGCGCCAGCAGCCACCCCAGGACTAGCGGGGGATCTACCTCCTACGAGCAGTACTTC | CASSHPRTSGGSTSYEQYF
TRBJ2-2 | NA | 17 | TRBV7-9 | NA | TGTGCCAGCAGCTTAGCGATAGGACGGCTGAACACCGGGGAGCTGTTTTTT | CASSLAIGRLNTGELFF
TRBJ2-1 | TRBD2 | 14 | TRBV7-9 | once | TGTGCCTTCCAGACAGCGGGGGGCTACAATGAGCAGTTCTTC | CAFQTAGGYNEQFF